The 26 T cell receptor beta chains in this list originate from one sample, sequenced in a study of blood T cell repertoires in COVID-19. The assay was immunoSEQ multiplex PCR, and TCRdb's table has in-frame clones only and misses some. The table has 300,000 to 400,000 clones, 65% to 90% seen once. The specimen sequenced was PBMCs or T cells enriched from blood (not recorded which). These receptors all stem from a woman aged 40 to 50 with acute COVID-19.

This chain connects TRBV19 to TRBJ1-5, with 11 positions matching TRBD1. The CDR3 totals 15 residues. Germline V gene lookup returns CDR1 LNHDA and CDR2 SQIVND (reference sequence). The junction had 6 bases not matched to a gene; V was cut back by 5 bases and J by 6 bases. The CDR3 is CASSGQGAHLQPQHF. CDR3 nucleotides: TGTGCCAGTAGTGGACAGGGGGCTCACCTTCAGCCCCAGCATTTT. Looking up the rest from reference TRBV19 and TRBJ1-5 gives the full variable domain: DGGITQSPKYLFRKEGQNVTLSCEQNLNHDAMYWYRQDPGQGLRLIYYSQIVNDFQKGDIAEGYSVSREKKESFPLTVTSAQKNPTAFYLCASSGQGAHLQPQHFGDGTRLSIL.

This chain joins TRBV4-3 and TRBJ2-4, with D hard to call. Germline assignment: CDR1 LGHNA and CDR2 YSLEER. The CDR3 extends over 17 amino acids. V was clipped by 0 bases and J by 0 bases, with 12 bases between them. The CDR3 loop reads CASSQDYYPVAKNIQYF. Here the CDR3 DNA reads TGCGCCAGCAGCCAAGATTACTACCCCGTAGCCAAAAACATTCAGTACTTC.

The chain uses TRBV15 and TRBJ2-2; TRBD2 agrees at 15 bases. The CDR3 runs to 18 residues. V dropped 2 bases and J dropped 5; count of bases not matched to a gene: 6. The germline gives CDR1 LNHNV, CDR2 YYDKDF (reference sequence). CDR3 protein: CATSRPGLAGGGTGELFF. The CDR3 nucleotides read TGTGCCACCAGCAGACCGGGACTAGCGGGGGGAGGGACCGGGGAGCTGTTTTTT.

The V gene is TRBV10-3, the J gene TRBJ2-1, with 10 positions matching TRBD2. With 4 bases clipped from V and 8 bases from J, the junction kept 8 bases outside the gene matches. The CDR3 totals 15 residues. Looked up from germline, CDR1 is ENHRY and CDR2 is SYGVKD. The CDR3 protein is CAISVGASGGDEQFF. The CDR3 DNA is TGTGCCATCAGTGTCGGGGCTAGCGGGGGCGATGAGCAGTTCTTC.

V is TRBV29-1 and J is TRBJ1-2; D call uncertain. The length of the CDR3 is 11 residues. Germline CDR1 and CDR2: SQVTM and ANQGSEA. Trimming shortened V by 6 bases and J by 4 bases, and 9 bases separated the two germline ends. The CDR3: CSVRSAYGYTF. CDR3 nucleotide sequence: TGCAGCGTGAGGAGCGCCTATGGCTACACCTTC.

The chain combines TRBV28 with TRBJ1-2; TRBD1 matches at 9 bases. The trim removed 6 bases at V and 5 bases at J, leaving 7 bases unmatched. Germline assignment: CDR1 MDHEN and CDR2 SYDVKM. This CDR3 is built from 14 residues. The CDR3 region is CASRAGTGNYGYTF. Here the CDR3 DNA reads TGTGCCAGCAGGGCAGGGACAGGGAATTATGGCTACACCTTC.

This clone was seen more than once but under ten times. The chain combines TRBV24-1 with TRBJ1-4; 7 nucleotides agree with TRBD1. The CDR3 is 13 amino acids. The J segment lost 10 bases and the V segment lost 8 bases, leaving 9 bases of the junction unmatched. The V gene's germline CDR1 is KGHDR and CDR2 SFDVKD. In nucleotides, the CDR3 is TGTGCCACCACCGACAGGGTGGGGGGAAAACTGTTTTTT. Protein product: CATTDRVGGKLFF.

CDR3 sequence: CASSHPNPRPIANEQFF. The CDR3 nucleotides are TGCGCCAGCAGCCACCCCAACCCGCGACCGATAGCCAATGAGCAGTTCTTC. The chain joins TRBV4-3 to TRBJ2-1; D gene unclear. Trimming pared 3 bases from V and 6 bases from J, leaving 21 bases between. CDR1 and CDR2 from the germline V gene are LGHNA and YSLEER. The CDR3 has 17 amino acids.

The chain joins TRBV2 to TRBJ2-7; D is uncertain. V dropped 0 bases and J dropped 11 bases, with 14 bases sitting between them. Germline values: CDR1 SNHLY, CDR2 FYNNEI. The CDR3 runs 13 residues. The CDR3 loop reads CASSEASLSPEYF. CDR3 in DNA: TGTGCCAGCAGTGAAGCGAGTCTGTCCCCGGAGTACTTC.

The gene calls are TRBV11-3 and TRBJ1-1; tentatively, D is TRBD1 (6 bases). Trimming cost V 1 base and J 8 bases, with 11 bases left between them. The germline V gene encodes CDR1 SGHNT and CDR2 YENEEA. The CDR3 contains 13 residues. CDR3 sequence (DNA): TGTGCCAGCAGCTTAGGGGCAGGGACAGAAGCTTTCTTT. As protein: CASSLGAGTEAFF.

This chain connects TRBV9 to TRBJ1-1; TRBD1 aligns across 7 bases. CDR1 SGDLS and CDR2 YYNGEE come from the germline V gene. V was pared by 2 bases and J by 3 bases, with 1 base of the junction left unmatched. The CDR3 consists of 13 residues. This CDR3 reads CASSVRGDTEAFF. The DNA of the CDR3 is TGTGCCAGCAGCGTCAGGGGGGACACTGAAGCTTTCTTT.

This chain uses TRBV7-2 with TRBJ1-5, with D tentatively TRBD1 (6 bases). This CDR3 has 13 amino acids. The V gene lost 1 base and the J gene lost 9 bases, with 10 bases spanning the gap. The germline gives CDR1 SGHTA, CDR2 FQGNSA. The CDR3 nucleotides are TGTGCCAGCAGCTTAGACAGGGTAGGGCCCCAGCATTTT. Translation: CASSLDRVGPQHF.

Concerning this clone: This sample includes further DNA sequences coding for the same CDR3. The V and J genes are TRBV19 and TRBJ2-7, with D hard to call. The ends were cut back, 3 bases at V and 1 base at J, with 13 bases in the middle. CDR1 and CDR2 from the germline V gene are LNHDA and SQIVND (reference sequence). The CDR3 length is 15 residues. CDR3 in amino acids: CASSISLAGSYEQYF. The CDR3 DNA reads TGTGCCAGTAGTATCTCTCTGGCAGGTTCCTACGAGCAGTACTTC. Based on the CDR3 plus reference TRBV19 and TRBJ2-7, the full variable domain is DGGITQSPKYLFRKEGQNVTLSCEQNLNHDAMYWYRQDPGQGLRLIYYSQIVNDFQKGDIAEGYSVSREKKESFPLTVTSAQKNPTAFYLCASSISLAGSYEQYFGPGTRLTVT.

This clone appeared a single time. The chain combines TRBV5-1 with TRBJ1-6; D may be TRBD1 (5 bases). Germline lookup yields CDR1 SGHRS and CDR2 YFSETQ. Between the trimmed V and J ends, which lost 4 bases and 0 bases, there was a span of 14 bases. CDR3 length: 17 amino acids. CDR3 nucleotide sequence: TGCGCCAGCAGCACTGACAGTTACAACTCCTATAATTCACCCCTCCACTTT. Translation: CASSTDSYNSYNSPLHF.

V and J are TRBV19 and TRBJ1-5; possible D gene TRBD1, 6 bases. V shed 4 bases and J shed 5 bases, with 12 bases lying between them. The CDR3 length is 14 residues. The germline V gene encodes CDR1 LNHDA and CDR2 SQIVND (reference sequence). The CDR3 loop is CASSKAQGDQPQHF. The CDR3 nucleotides read TGTGCCAGTAGTAAGGCACAGGGCGATCAGCCCCAGCATTTT.

The gene calls are TRBV7-2 and TRBJ1-6; 10 nucleotides agree with TRBD1. The V gene end was trimmed by 4 bases and the J gene end by 10 bases; junction bases not matched to a gene: 7. Germline CDR1 reads SGHTA; CDR2 reads FQGNSA. This CDR3 is built from 15 residues. Here the CDR3 reads CASSSMDRGDSPLHF. CDR3 nucleotides: TGTGCCAGCAGCTCAATGGACAGGGGGGACTCACCCCTCCACTTT.

The chain employs TRBV4-1 and TRBJ1-5, with 8 positions matching TRBD1. Germline V gene data show CDR1 as MGHRA and CDR2 as YSYEKL. V was clipped by 0 bases and J by 5 bases; unmatched bases: 9. The CDR3 sequence is 17 residues long. The DNA of the CDR3 is TGCGCCAGCAGCCAAGAAGCGGGGACAGGAGGTTATCAGCCCCAGCATTTT. It codes for CASSQEAGTGGYQPQHF.

The genes are TRBV11-1 and TRBJ2-6; D is undetermined. Trimming left V 7 bases short and J 5 bases short, with 12 bases between. The germline V gene has CDR1 SGHAT and CDR2 FQDESV (reference sequence). The CDR3 is made up of 14 amino acids. Here the CDR3 DNA reads TGTGCCAGCACGCACCAAGACTGGGCCAACGTCCTGACTTTC. Amino acid sequence: CASTHQDWANVLTF.

J is TRBJ2-7 and V is TRBV12-3 or TRBV12-4; possible D gene TRBD1, 5 bases. CDR3 size: 13 residues. V lost 1 base and J lost 7, with 11 bases in between. This CDR3 is CASSLGQLLEQYF. CDR3 DNA sequence: TGTGCCAGCAGTTTAGGACAGCTCTTAGAGCAGTACTTC.

This clone was found a few times. The chain uses TRBV19 and TRBJ1-4; 8 bases are shared with TRBD1. The germline CDR1 and CDR2 sequences are LNHDA and SQIVND (reference sequence). The V and J ends lost 4 bases and 8 bases, in that order; junction bases with no gene match: 18. The CDR3 runs 18 residues. The CDR3 loop is CASSNVGRGQGGEEKLFF. CDR3 sequence (DNA): TGTGCCAGTAGTAATGTGGGCCGCGGACAGGGAGGGGAAGAAAAACTGTTTTTT. Together with reference TRBV19 and TRBJ1-4, the CDR3 gives the full variable domain: DGGITQSPKYLFRKEGQNVTLSCEQNLNHDAMYWYRQDPGQGLRLIYYSQIVNDFQKGDIAEGYSVSREKKESFPLTVTSAQKNPTAFYLCASSNVGRGQGGEEKLFFGSGTQLSVL.

The rearrangement joins TRBV19 to TRBJ2-1; D remains ambiguous. The V gene's germline CDR1 is LNHDA and CDR2 SQIVND (reference sequence). The CDR3 runs 11 residues. V lost 4 bases, J lost 10 bases, and 8 bases lay in between. The CDR3 spells CASSSRSEQFF. The CDR3 nucleotides are TGTGCCAGTAGTAGCAGATCCGAGCAGTTCTTC.

This clone has only one observation. V gene TRBV7-2 combines with J gene TRBJ2-1, with D perhaps TRBD2 (6 bases). The CDR3 consists of 15 residues. Germline loops: CDR1 SGHTA, CDR2 FQGNSA. V was pared by 2 bases and J by 9 bases, with 17 bases between. CDR3 residues: CASSLRRGSLSEQFF. The CDR3 DNA reads TGTGCCAGCAGCTTACGGCGGGGCTCATTAAGTGAGCAGTTCTTC.

The rearrangement uses TRBV28 and TRBJ1-1, with D perhaps matching TRBD1 (6 bases). The CDR3 contains 15 residues. The germline V and J ends were trimmed by 4 bases and 0 bases, with 12 bases remaining between them. Germline CDR1 reads MDHEN; CDR2 reads SYDVKM. The CDR3 sequence: CASSYSDRLNTEAFF. The CDR3 DNA is TGTGCCAGCAGTTACTCGGACAGATTGAACACTGAAGCTTTCTTT.

Worth noting for this clone: No DNA is shown, since the ends of the CDR3 on it are uncertain; the CDR3 is the one TCRdb lists. The rearrangement uses TRBV21-1 and TRBJ1-5. TRBV21-1 is termed a pseudogene. From its first to its last residue, the CDR3 has 16 amino acids. The chain's CDR3 is CASSSSVGGGNQPQHF.

The V call is TRBV27, the J call TRBJ1-4; 9 nucleotides line up with TRBD1. The V gene's germline CDR1 is MNHEY and CDR2 SMNVEV (reference sequence). CDR3 length: 15 residues. Germline trimming cut 6 bases from V and 5 bases from J; bases unmatched to any gene: 7. CDR3 sequence reads: CASSFSTGGNEKLFF. CDR3 sequence (DNA): TGTGCCAGCAGCTTTTCGACAGGGGGAAATGAAAAACTGTTTTTT.

The chain is built from TRBV5-4 and TRBJ2-3, with 8 bases aligning to TRBD2. The V segment lost 2 bases and the J segment 1 base; nucleotides outside the gene matches: 6. Germline CDR1 SGHNT, CDR2 YYREEE (reference sequence). This CDR3 has 16 amino acids. CDR3 DNA sequence: TGTGCCAGCAGCTTCGGGACTAGTCATGGCACAGATACGCAGTATTTT. This gives the protein CASSFGTSHGTDTQYF. The complete variable domain, with remaining parts taken from reference TRBV5-4 and TRBJ2-3, reads ETGVTQSPTHLIKTRGQQVTLRCSSQSGHNTVSWYQQALGQGPQFIFQYYREEENGRGNFPPRFSGLQFPNYSSELNVNALELDDSALYLCASSFGTSHGTDTQYFGPGTRLTVL.